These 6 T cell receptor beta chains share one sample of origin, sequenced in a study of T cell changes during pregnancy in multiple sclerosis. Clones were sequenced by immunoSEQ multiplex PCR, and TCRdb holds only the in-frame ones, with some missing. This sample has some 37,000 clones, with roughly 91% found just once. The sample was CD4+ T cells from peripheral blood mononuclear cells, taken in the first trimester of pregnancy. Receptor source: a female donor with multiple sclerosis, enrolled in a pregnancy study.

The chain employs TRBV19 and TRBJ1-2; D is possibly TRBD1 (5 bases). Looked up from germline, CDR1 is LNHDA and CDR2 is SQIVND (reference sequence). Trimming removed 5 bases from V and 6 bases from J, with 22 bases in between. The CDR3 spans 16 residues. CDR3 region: CASSPAVGDSPHGYTF. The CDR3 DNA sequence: TGTGCCAGTAGTCCGGCCGTGGGGGACTCCCCACATGGCTACACCTTC.

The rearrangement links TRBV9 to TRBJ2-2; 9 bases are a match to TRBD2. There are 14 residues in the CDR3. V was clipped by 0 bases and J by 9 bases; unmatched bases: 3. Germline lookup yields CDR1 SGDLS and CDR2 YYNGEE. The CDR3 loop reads CASSVGGGARELFF. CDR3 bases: TGTGCCAGCAGCGTAGGCGGGGGGGCTCGGGAGCTGTTTTTT.

In DNA, the CDR3 is TGCGCCAGCAGCCAAATTCGGACCGGGGAGCTGTTTTTT. It specifies CASSQIRTGELFF. The chain is built from TRBV4-1 and TRBJ2-2; D unclear. CDR3 length equals 13 residues. Germline loops: CDR1 MGHRA, CDR2 YSYEKL. The V gene lost 2 bases and the J gene lost 5 bases, with 6 bases spanning the gap.

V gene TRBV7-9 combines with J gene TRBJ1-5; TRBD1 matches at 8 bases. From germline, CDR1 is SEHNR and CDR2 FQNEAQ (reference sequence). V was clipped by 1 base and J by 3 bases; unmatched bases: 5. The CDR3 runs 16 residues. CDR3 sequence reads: CASSLGSGGFNQPQHF. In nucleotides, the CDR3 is TGTGCCAGCAGCTTAGGATCAGGGGGCTTCAATCAGCCCCAGCATTTT. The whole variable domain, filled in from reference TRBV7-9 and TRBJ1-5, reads DTGVSQNPRHKITKRGQNVTFRCDPISEHNRLYWYRQTLGQGPEFLTYFQNEAQLEKSRLLSDRFSAERPKGSFSTLEIQRTEQGDSAMYLCASSLGSGGFNQPQHFGDGTRLSIL.

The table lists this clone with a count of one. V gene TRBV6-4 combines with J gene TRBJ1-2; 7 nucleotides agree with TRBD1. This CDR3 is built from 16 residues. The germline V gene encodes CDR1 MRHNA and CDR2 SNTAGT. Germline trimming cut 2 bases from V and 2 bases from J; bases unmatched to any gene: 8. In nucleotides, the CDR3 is TGTGCCAGCAGTGACGACAGGGAGTCCTCAAACTATGGCTACACCTTC. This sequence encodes CASSDDRESSNYGYTF.

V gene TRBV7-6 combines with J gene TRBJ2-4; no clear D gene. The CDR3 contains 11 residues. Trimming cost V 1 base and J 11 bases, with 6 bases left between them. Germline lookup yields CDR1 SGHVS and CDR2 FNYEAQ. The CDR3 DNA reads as TGTGCCAGCAGCTTAGGCCCGGTTCAGTACTTC. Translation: CASSLGPVQYF.